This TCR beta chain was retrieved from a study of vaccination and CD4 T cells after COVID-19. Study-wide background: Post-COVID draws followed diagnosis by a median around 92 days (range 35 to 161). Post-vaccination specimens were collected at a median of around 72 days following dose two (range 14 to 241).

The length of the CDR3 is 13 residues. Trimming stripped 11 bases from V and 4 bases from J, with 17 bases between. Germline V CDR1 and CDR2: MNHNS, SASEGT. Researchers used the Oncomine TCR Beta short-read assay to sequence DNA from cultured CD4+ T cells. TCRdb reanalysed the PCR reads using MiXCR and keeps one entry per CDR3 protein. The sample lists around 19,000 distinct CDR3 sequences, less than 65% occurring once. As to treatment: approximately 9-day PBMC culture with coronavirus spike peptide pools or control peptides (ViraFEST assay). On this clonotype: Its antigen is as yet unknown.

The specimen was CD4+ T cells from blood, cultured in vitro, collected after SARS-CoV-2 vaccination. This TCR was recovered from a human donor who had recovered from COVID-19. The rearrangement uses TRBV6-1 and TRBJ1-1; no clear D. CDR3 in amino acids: CAVKTSPGTEAFF. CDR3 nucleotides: TGTGCCGTTAAGACATCCCCCGGCACTGAAGCTTTCTTT.